This T cell receptor (beta chain) was recovered during a study of technical replicates of blood from a handful of donors. This CDR3 comprises 14 residues. CDR1 and CDR2 (germline): SGHNT, YYREEE (reference sequence). With 0 bases removed from V and 2 bases from J, the gap between germline ends came to 8 bases. Assay: immunoSEQ multiplex PCR; the TCRdb copy retains only in-frame clones and omits some. The sample lists roughly 80,000 clones; 70% to 90% were seen once. The TCR comes from a human donor in good health. This sequence joins TRBV5-4 and TRBJ1-2; perhaps TRBD1 as D (6 bases). The sample comprised T cells isolated from PBMCs. CDR3 region: CASSLEGGNYGYTF. DNA for the CDR3: TGTGCCAGCAGCTTGGAGGGGGGGAACTATGGCTACACCTTC.